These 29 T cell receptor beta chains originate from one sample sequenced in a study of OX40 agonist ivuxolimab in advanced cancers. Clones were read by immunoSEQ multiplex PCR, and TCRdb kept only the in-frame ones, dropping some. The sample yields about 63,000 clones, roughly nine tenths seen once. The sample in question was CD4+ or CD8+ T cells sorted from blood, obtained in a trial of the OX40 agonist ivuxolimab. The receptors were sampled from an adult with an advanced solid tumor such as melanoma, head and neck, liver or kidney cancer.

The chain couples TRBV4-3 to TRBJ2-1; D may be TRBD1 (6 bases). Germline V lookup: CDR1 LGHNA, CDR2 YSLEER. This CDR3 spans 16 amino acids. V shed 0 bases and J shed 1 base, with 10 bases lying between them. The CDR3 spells CASSQDSGVSYNEQFF. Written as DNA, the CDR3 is TGCGCCAGCAGCCAAGATTCAGGGGTGTCCTACAATGAGCAGTTCTTC.

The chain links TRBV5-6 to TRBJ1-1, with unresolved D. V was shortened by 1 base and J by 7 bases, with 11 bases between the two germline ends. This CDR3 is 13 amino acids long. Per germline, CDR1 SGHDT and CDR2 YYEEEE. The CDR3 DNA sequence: TGTGCCAGCAGCTTGCGGGCATCACGTGAAGCTTTCTTT. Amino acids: CASSLRASREAFF.

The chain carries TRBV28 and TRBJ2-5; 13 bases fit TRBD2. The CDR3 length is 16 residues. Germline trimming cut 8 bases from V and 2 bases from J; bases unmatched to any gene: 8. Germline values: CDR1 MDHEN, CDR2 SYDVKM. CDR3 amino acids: CASGRMTSGGQETQYF. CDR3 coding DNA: TGTGCCAGCGGCAGAATGACTAGCGGGGGGCAAGAGACCCAGTACTTC. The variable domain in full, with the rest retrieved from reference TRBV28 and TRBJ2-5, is DVKVTQSSRYLVKRTGEKVFLECVQDMDHENMFWYRQDPGLGLRLIYFSYDVKMKEKGDIPEGYSVSREKKERFSLILESASTNQTSMYLCASGRMTSGGQETQYFGPGTRLLVL.

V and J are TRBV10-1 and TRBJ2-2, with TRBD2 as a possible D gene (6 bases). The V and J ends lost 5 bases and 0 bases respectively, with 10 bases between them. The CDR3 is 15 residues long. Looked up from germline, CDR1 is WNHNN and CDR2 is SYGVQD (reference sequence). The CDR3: CASSSGTPNTGELFF. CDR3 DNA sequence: TGCGCCAGCAGTTCCGGGACTCCGAACACCGGGGAGCTGTTTTTT.

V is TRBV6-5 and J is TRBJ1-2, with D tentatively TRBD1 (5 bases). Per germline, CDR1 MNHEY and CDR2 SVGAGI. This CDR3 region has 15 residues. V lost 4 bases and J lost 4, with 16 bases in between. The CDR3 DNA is TGTGCCAGCAGTTCTACAGGAAATGTTTTCTATGGCTACACCTTC. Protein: CASSSTGNVFYGYTF.

CDR3 DNA sequence: TGTGCCAGCAGCACTGGGACAGGTGAGCGCACCCAGCATTTT. It specifies CASSTGTGERTQHF. The V and J genes are TRBV9 and TRBJ1-5; 8 bases align to TRBD1. Germline CDR1 and CDR2: SGDLS and YYNGEE. V lost 4 bases, J lost 11 bases, and 11 bases stayed unmatched. The CDR3 covers 14 residues.

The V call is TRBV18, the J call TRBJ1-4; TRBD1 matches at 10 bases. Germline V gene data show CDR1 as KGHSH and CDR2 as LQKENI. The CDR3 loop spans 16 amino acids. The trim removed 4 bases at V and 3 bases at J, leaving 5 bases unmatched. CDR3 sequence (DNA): TGTGCCAGCTCACTGATGGACAGGGGGTCTAATGAAAAACTGTTTTTT. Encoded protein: CASSLMDRGSNEKLFF. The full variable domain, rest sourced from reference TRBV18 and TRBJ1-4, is NAGVMQNPRHLVRRRGQEARLRCSPMKGHSHVYWYRQLPEEGLKFMVYLQKENIIDESGMPKERFSAEFPKEGPSILRIQQVVRGDSAAYFCASSLMDRGSNEKLFFGSGTQLSVL.

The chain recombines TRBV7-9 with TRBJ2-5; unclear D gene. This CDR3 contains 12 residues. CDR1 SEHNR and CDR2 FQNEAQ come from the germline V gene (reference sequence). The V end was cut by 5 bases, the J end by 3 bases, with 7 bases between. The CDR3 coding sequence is TGTGCCAGCAGCGTAGTAGAAGAGACCCAGTACTTC. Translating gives CASSVVEETQYF.

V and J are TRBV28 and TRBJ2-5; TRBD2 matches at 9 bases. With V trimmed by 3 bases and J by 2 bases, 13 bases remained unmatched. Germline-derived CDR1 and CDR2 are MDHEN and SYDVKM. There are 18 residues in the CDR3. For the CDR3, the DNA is TGTGCCAGCAGTTTTTCCCCCTCTAGCGGGACAACTCAAGAGACCCAGTACTTC. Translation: CASSFSPSSGTTQETQYF.

The CDR3 protein is CASNTHPGRSLVQYF. CDR3 DNA sequence: TGTGCCAGCAATACACATCCAGGGCGAAGCTTGGTGCAGTACTTC. V usage is TRBV6-6 and J usage is TRBJ2-7; the D gene is possibly TRBD1 (5 bases). Germline CDR1 MNHNY, CDR2 SVGAGI (reference sequence). The V and J ends lost 7 bases and 9 bases respectively, with 25 bases between them. The CDR3 sequence is 15 residues long.

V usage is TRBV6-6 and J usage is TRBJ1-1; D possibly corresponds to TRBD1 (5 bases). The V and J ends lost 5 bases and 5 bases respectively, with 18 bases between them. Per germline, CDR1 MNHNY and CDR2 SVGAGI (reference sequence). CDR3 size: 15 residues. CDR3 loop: CASSRSQVGGTEAFF. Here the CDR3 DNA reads TGTGCCAGCAGTCGCTCACAGGTAGGAGGGACTGAAGCTTTCTTT.

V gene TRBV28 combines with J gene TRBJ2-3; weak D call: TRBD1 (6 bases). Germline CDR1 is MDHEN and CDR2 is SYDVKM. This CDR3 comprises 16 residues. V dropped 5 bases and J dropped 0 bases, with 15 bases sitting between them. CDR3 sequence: CASSPRQVASTDTQYF. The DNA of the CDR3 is TGTGCCAGCAGTCCCCGACAGGTGGCTAGCACAGATACGCAGTATTTT. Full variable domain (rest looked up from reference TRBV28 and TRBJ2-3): DVKVTQSSRYLVKRTGEKVFLECVQDMDHENMFWYRQDPGLGLRLIYFSYDVKMKEKGDIPEGYSVSREKKERFSLILESASTNQTSMYLCASSPRQVASTDTQYFGPGTRLTVL.

CDR3 DNA sequence: TGTGCCAGCAGTATCCCTCTACTGAACACTGAAGCTTTCTTT. Translation gives CASSIPLLNTEAFF. The gene calls are TRBV28 and TRBJ1-1, with D hard to call. This CDR3 region has 14 residues. Germline loops: CDR1 MDHEN, CDR2 SYDVKM. V was shortened by 5 bases and J by 0 bases, with 10 bases between the two germline ends.

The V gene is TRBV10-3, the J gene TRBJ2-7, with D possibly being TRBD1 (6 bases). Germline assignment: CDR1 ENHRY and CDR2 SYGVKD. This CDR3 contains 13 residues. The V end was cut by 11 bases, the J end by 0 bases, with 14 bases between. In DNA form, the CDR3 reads TGTGCCGCCTCAGGGACACACTCCTACGAGCAGTACTTC. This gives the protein CAASGTHSYEQYF.

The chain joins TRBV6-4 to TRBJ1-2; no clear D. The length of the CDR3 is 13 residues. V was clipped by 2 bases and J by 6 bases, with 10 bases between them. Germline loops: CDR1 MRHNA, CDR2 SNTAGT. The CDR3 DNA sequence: TGTGCCAGCAGTGACCTGTGGGGTAATGGCTACACCTTC. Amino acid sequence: CASSDLWGNGYTF.

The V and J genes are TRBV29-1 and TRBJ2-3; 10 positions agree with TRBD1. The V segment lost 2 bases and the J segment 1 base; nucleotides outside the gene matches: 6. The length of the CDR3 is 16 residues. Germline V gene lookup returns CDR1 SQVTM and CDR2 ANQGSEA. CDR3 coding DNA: TGCAGCGTTGAATTATTCGGGACAGGGGGCACAGATACGCAGTATTTT. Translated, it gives CSVELFGTGGTDTQYF.

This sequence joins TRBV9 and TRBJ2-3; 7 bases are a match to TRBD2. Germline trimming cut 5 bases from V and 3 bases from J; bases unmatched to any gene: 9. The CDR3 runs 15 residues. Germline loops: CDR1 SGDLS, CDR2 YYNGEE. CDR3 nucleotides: TGTGCCAGCAGTGAGGGAGGGAAGGGGACAGATACGCAGTATTTT. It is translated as CASSEGGKGTDTQYF.

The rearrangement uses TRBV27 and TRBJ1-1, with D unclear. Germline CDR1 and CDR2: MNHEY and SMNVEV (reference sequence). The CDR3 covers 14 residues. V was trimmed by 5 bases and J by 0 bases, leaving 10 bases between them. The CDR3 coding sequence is TGTGCCAGCAGTCCAACCACGATGAACACTGAAGCTTTCTTT. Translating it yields CASSPTTMNTEAFF.

The CDR3 region has the DNA TGTGCCAGCAGCGAGGGACTAGCGGGCTATGAGCAGTACTTC. Protein product: CASSEGLAGYEQYF. The V gene is TRBV11-2, the J gene TRBJ2-7; 12 bases are a match to TRBD2. In germline, CDR1 is SGHAT, CDR2 FQNNGV. Germline trimming cut 5 bases from V and 7 bases from J; bases unmatched to any gene: 6. The CDR3 covers 14 residues.

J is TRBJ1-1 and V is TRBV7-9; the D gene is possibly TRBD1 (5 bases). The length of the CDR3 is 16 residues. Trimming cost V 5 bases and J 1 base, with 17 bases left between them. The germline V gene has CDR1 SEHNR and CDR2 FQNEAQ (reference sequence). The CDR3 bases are TGTGCCAGCAGCGACGCAAGGACATATTGGAACACTGAAGCTTTCTTT. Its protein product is CASSDARTYWNTEAFF.

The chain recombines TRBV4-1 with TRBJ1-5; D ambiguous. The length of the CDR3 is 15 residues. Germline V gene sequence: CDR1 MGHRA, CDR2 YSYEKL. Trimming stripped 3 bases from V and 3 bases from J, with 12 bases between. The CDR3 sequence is CASSQEARFNQPQHF. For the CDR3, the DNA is TGCGCCAGCAGCCAGGAAGCCAGATTCAATCAGCCCCAGCATTTT.

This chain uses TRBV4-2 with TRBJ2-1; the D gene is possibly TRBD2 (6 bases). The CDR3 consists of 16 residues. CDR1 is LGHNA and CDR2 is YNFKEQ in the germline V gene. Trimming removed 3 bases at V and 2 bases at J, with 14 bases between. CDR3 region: CASSHTSGTAYNEQFF. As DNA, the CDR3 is TGTGCCAGCAGCCACACCTCCGGGACTGCCTACAATGAGCAGTTCTTC.

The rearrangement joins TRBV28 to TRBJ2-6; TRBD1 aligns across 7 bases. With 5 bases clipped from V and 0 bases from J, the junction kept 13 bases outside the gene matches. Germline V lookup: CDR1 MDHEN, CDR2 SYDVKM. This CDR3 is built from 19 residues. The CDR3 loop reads CASSPWTGRPRSGANVLTF. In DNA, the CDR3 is TGTGCCAGCAGTCCGTGGACAGGCCGCCCCCGCTCTGGGGCCAACGTCCTGACTTTC.

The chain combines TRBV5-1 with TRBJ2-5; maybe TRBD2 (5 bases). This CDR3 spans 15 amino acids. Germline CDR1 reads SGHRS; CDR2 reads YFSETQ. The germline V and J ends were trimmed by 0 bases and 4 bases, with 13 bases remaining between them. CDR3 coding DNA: TGCGCCAGCAGCTTGGATGAGGGTCGGGGAGAGACCCAGTACTTC. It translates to CASSLDEGRGETQYF.

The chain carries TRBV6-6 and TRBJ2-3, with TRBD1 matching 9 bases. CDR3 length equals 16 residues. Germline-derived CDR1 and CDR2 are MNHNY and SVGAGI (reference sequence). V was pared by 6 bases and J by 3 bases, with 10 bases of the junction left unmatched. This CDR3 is CASSTPRDRETDTQYF. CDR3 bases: TGTGCCAGCAGCACACCTCGGGACAGGGAAACAGATACGCAGTATTTT.

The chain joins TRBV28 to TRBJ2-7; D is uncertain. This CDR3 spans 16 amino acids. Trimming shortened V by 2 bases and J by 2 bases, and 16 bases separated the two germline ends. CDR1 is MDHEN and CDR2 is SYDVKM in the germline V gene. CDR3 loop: CASSLRVSFPTYEQYF. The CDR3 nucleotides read TGTGCCAGCAGTTTAAGGGTAAGTTTCCCTACCTACGAGCAGTACTTC.

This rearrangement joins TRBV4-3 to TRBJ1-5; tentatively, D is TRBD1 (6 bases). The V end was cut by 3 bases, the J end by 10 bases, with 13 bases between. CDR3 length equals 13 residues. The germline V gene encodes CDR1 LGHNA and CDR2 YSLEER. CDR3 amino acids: CASSQKEGGPQHF. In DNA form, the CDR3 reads TGCGCCAGCAGCCAGAAAGAGGGGGGACCCCAGCATTTT.

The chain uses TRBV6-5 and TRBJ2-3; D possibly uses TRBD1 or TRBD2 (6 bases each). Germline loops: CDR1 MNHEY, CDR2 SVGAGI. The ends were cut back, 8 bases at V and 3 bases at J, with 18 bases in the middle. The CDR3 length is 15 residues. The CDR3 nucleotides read TGTGCCAGCGCAATAAGGGGGGCCAGTACAGATACGCAGTATTTT. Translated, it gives CASAIRGASTDTQYF.

In DNA, the CDR3 is TGTGCCAGCAGCAGCTTTACAGGGGCGTACTATGGCTACACCTTC. This sequence encodes CASSSFTGAYYGYTF. The chain carries TRBV27 and TRBJ1-2; 7 bases map to TRBD1. The CDR3 extends over 15 amino acids. Germline loops: CDR1 MNHEY, CDR2 SMNVEV (reference sequence). With 6 bases clipped from V and 3 bases from J, the junction kept 10 bases outside the gene matches.